This is a list of T cell receptor beta chains from one sample in a study of radiotherapy plus CTLA-4 blockade in lung cancer. The method was immunoSEQ multiplex PCR; TCRdb's version includes in-frame clones alone and lacks a portion of them. This sample has tens of thousands of clones, with about 74% found just once. Sequencing used peripheral blood, obtained from a patient treated with radiotherapy plus ipilimumab. All receptors derive from a human donor with non-small cell lung cancer who had stable disease on radiotherapy plus ipilimumab. Both conserved end residues are part of each CDR3.

TRBV25-1	TRBJ1-2	CASSESSGGSYGYTF
TRBV7-9	TRBJ1-6	CASSRLLRQGNSPLHF
TRBV5-1	TRBJ2-7	CASSLATGTLSYEQYF
TRBV5-1	TRBJ2-1	CASSLDEPRYNEQFF
TRBV28	TRBJ2-3	CASSLAALADTQYF
TRBV5-1	TRBJ1-4	CASSLEQGREKLFF
TRBV6-5	TRBJ2-5	CASSLGNQETQYF
TRBV2	TRBJ1-2	CASRQQGTNYGYTF
TRBV6-1	TRBJ2-3	CASELAVTDTQYF
TRBV7-3	TRBJ2-5	CASSLLGQRQETQYF